The present T cell receptor beta chain was sequenced within a study of T cell changes during pregnancy in multiple sclerosis. Germline CDR1 is LGHNA and CDR2 is YNFKEQ. V dropped 1 base and J dropped 3; count of bases not matched to a gene: 6. This CDR3 region has 17 residues. This clone was recorded only once. Assay: immunoSEQ multiplex PCR; the TCRdb copy retains only in-frame clones and omits some. This table has 75,000 to 95,000 clones, about 91% appearing once. This TCR derives from a female donor in good health, enrolled as a control in a pregnancy study. The specimen comprised peripheral blood, sampled in the first trimester of pregnancy. V is TRBV4-2 and J is TRBJ1-5, with TRBD1 matching over 10 bases. CDR3 sequence (DNA): TGTGCCAGCAGCCAAGCCAGACAGGGGGCTTTCAATCAGCCCCAGCATTTT. It yields the protein CASSQARQGAFNQPQHF.